This TCR beta chain appears in the sequencing data of a study of graft-versus-host responses after intestinal transplantation. Study-wide context: Every transplant recipient was induced with anti-thymocyte globulin, then maintained on tacrolimus and steroids for approximately three years. Study-level points and caveats: Detection of GvH clones occurred in recipient marrow, and some had their first appearance in ileum or blood. High graft-versus-host to host-versus-graft clonal ratios were seen in allografts of patients with graft-donor T cell macrochimerism.

Here immunoSEQ multiplex PCR was the method, and the copy in TCRdb shows in-frame clones only, minus some. The data show 110,000 to 150,000 clones, around 90% seen once. The CDR3 contains 13 residues. With 4 bases removed from V and 9 bases from J, the gap between germline ends came to 14 bases. Germline loops: CDR1 SGHVS, CDR2 FNYEAQ. As for this clone: Its antigen is unknown.

The genes are TRBV7-6 and TRBJ2-3, with a possible D match to TRBD2 (6 bases). Sequencing was performed on unstimulated CD4+ T cells sorted from spleen or lymph node cells, taken before intestinal transplant. The TCR sequence derives from a human donor who received an intestinal transplant. The DNA for the CDR3 is TGTGCCAGCAGCTGGGGGGAACCTCCCACGCAGTATTTT. Translating it yields CASSWGEPPTQYF.